This TCR beta chain was found in a study of T cell responses to AZD1222 COVID-19 vaccine. This clone was counted a single time. Germline V gene lookup returns CDR1 SGHRS and CDR2 YFSETQ. Unmatched junction bases numbered 14, after V lost 4 bases and J lost 4 bases. This CDR3 comprises 16 residues. Sequenced by immunoSEQ multiplex PCR; TCRdb stores in-frame clones only, minus some. The sample holds about 120,000 clones, approximately 90% seen once. This clonotype originated in an adult in good health. Here the sequenced sample was peripheral blood, taken on day 0 of AZD1222 vaccination. This chain connects TRBV5-1 to TRBJ2-7; 7 nucleotides agree with TRBD1. The CDR3 DNA follows: TGCGCCAGCAGCAAAACCCGGGACAGTTTCCTTTACGAGCAGTACTTC. Its protein product is CASSKTRDSFLYEQYF.